This T cell receptor (beta chain) is drawn from a study of control samples from healthy donors and cancer patients. TCRdb's table, derived via immunoSEQ multiplex PCR, lists solely in-frame clones and lacks some. The profile shows around 200,000 clones, just under 95% of them singletons. Trimming took off 8 bases at V and 5 bases at J, with 18 bases between the two ends. CDR1 is MNHEY, CDR2 SVGAGI, per germline. CDR3 size: 14 residues. The gene calls are TRBV6-5 and TRBJ1-2; D is perhaps TRBD1 (5 bases). This clonotype originated in a man aged 18 to 30 in good health. Sequenced sample: blood. The CDR3: CASEIGGYIYGYTF. The CDR3, as DNA: TGTGCCAGCGAGATCGGGGGGTATATATATGGCTACACCTTC.